The entry below gives a single T cell receptor (beta chain) sequence along with its context. Its specificity is unknown. It was CD45RO-negative cells, positively selected for CCR7, that made up naive CD8 cells, with terminally differentiated effector memory CD45RA+ cells excluded. Genomic DNA of each subset was evenly split across several immunoSEQ plates. Here immunoSEQ multiplex PCR was the method, and the copy in TCRdb shows in-frame clones only, minus some. In the table there are under 1 million clones, roughly 96% of which are singletons. The sample belongs to a study of shared clonotypes between healthy human individuals. Points from the study as a whole: Non-shared clonotypes had lower generation probabilities than clonotypes shared by all four sorted-subset donors. Sampling involved blood alone; tissue repertoires likely differ. Across a handful of donors, naive CD4 shared roughly 5%, naive CD8 around 4%, memory CD4 more than 2%, memory CD8 around 0.36%.

The sequence came from a man aged 30-40 years in good health. Sequencing input: naive CD8+ T cells sorted from blood.

CDR3 nucleotide sequence: TGTGCCAGCAGCTCCGTCAGGGGGTATACTGAAGCTTTCTTT. Translated: CASSSVRGYTEAFF. The chain joins TRBV5-5 to TRBJ1-1; TRBD1 agrees at 7 bases. CDR3 length: 14 amino acids. In germline, CDR1 is SGHKS, CDR2 YYEKEE (reference sequence). V lost 3 bases and J lost 5; bases outside the gene matches: 7. Combining the CDR3 with reference TRBV5-5 and TRBJ1-1 gives the whole variable domain DAGVTQSPTHLIKTRGQQVTLRCSPISGHKSVSWYQQVLGQGPQFIFQYYEKEERGRGNFPDRFSARQFPNYSSELNVNALLLGDSALYLCASSSVRGYTEAFFGQGTRLTVV.